These T cell receptor beta chains were read from a single sample in a study of radiation and T cells in renal cell carcinoma. Profiling relied on immunoSEQ multiplex PCR, and the TCRdb table lists in-frame clones only, not all of them. The table records approximately 61,000 clones, around three quarters of them present only once. The sequenced sample was blood, obtained from a patient whose treatment included radiotherapy and nephrectomy. These receptors came from a man between 60 and 75 years old with renal cell carcinoma. CDR3s include the opening cysteine and the closing phenylalanine or tryptophan. The D gene is left open where the match is weak. For some rows the clone size is stated as once, few or many, or as a class when expanded; others skip it.

V gene	J gene	clone size	D gene	CDR3 DNA	CDR3 protein
TRBV4-3	TRBJ1-1	-	-	TGCGCCAGCAGCCAAGTTGAGTCCAATCCGACCGAAGCTTTCTTT	CASSQVESNPTEAFF
TRBV10-2	TRBJ1-5	-	-	TGCGCCAGCAGTGAGCCGTACCAGGGCCTCAATCAGCCCCAGCATTTT	CASSEPYQGLNQPQHF
TRBV19	TRBJ2-3	-	TRBD2	TGTGCCAGTAGGATGAGGACTAGCGGGACCACAGATACGCAGTATTTT	CASRMRTSGTTDTQYF
TRBV30	TRBJ2-3	-	TRBD2	TGTGCCTGGAGGGGCAGCGGGGGCCCTTATACGCAGTATTTT	CAWRGSGGPYTQYF
TRBV10-2	TRBJ1-5	-	-	TGCGCCAGCAGTGAGTCTTGGAGCCGGAGGGAATGGAGCAATCAGCCCCAGCATTTT	CASSESWSRREWSNQPQHF
TRBV9	TRBJ1-1	-	-	TGTGCCAGCAGCTTTAGACAGGACAACACTGAAGCTTTCTTT	CASSFRQDNTEAFF
TRBV6-4	TRBJ2-1	-	TRBD2	TGTGCCAGCAGTACGGGGGGTCGCGATGAGCAGTTCTTC	CASSTGGRDEQFF
TRBV25-1	TRBJ1-6	-	-	TGTGCCAGCAGTGAGGGTAATTCACCCCTCCACTTT	CASSEGNSPLHF
TRBV30	TRBJ1-2	-	TRBD1	TGTGCCAGGCTGGCTGGACAGGGAAGTGGCTACACCTTC	CARLAGQGSGYTF
TRBV29-1	TRBJ2-6	-	-	TGCAGCGTTGAAACGACGGAGGATGGGGCCAACGTCCTGACTTTC	CSVETTEDGANVLTF
TRBV18	TRBJ2-3	-	-	TGTGCCAGCTCACCAATCCAGTCCACAGATACGCAGTATTTT	CASSPIQSTDTQYF
TRBV7-2	TRBJ1-3	-	-	TGTGCCAGCAGCTTAGCTGGCTTAATCAACTCTGGAAACACCATATATTTT	CASSLAGLINSGNTIYF
TRBV11-2	TRBJ2-1	-	TRBD1	TGTGCCAGCAGCCCCGGGACAGAGTACAATGAGCAGTTCTTC	CASSPGTEYNEQFF
TRBV11-2	TRBJ1-5	-	-	TGTGCCAGCAGCTTAGACGATAACGATAGCAATCAGCCCCAGCATTTT	CASSLDDNDSNQPQHF
TRBV25-1	TRBJ1-2	once	-	TGTGCCAGCAGTTTTGACGGACGCGATGGCTACACCTTC	CASSFDGRDGYTF
TRBV2	TRBJ1-6	-	-	TGTGCCAGCAGTGATAGGTCCGGGGGGTATAATTCACCCCTCCACTTT	CASSDRSGGYNSPLHF
TRBV9	TRBJ2-2	-	-	TGTGCCAGCAGCGTACGGGGGCCGAACACCGGGGAGCTGTTTTTT	CASSVRGPNTGELFF
TRBV4-2	TRBJ2-5	-	TRBD2	TGTGCCAGCAGCCAAGAAGGGCTCCTGGGGCGACTAGCGGGAGGTGGGCAAGAGACCCAGTACTTC	CASSQEGLLGRLAGGGQETQYF
TRBV18	TRBJ2-2	-	TRBD1	TGTGCCAGCTCACGATCCGGGACAGGGGGTGCCGGGGAGCTGTTTTTT	CASSRSGTGGAGELFF
TRBV6-5	TRBJ1-1	-	-	TGTGCCAGCAGTTCACAGGGATGGGACACTGAAGCTTTCTTT	CASSSQGWDTEAFF
TRBV6-5	TRBJ2-1	few	-	TGTGCCAGCAGTTACGACAGAAACAATGAGCAGTTCTTC	CASSYDRNNEQFF
TRBV4-3	TRBJ2-2	-	-	TGCGCCAGCAGCCCCAGTGTGGTATTCACCGGGGAGCTGTTTTTT	CASSPSVVFTGELFF
TRBV10-1	TRBJ1-1	few	-	TGCGCCAGCAGTGCAAGGGTGAACACTGAAGCTTTCTTT	CASSARVNTEAFF
TRBV11-3	TRBJ2-3	-	-	TGTGCCAGCAGCTTAGGACAGGTACTAGGTACAGATACGCAGTATTTT	CASSLGQVLGTDTQYF
TRBV14	TRBJ2-4	few	TRBD1	TGTGCCAGCAGATCCACTGAACCCCGGGACAGGGACTTC	CASRSTEPRDRDF
TRBV5-1	TRBJ2-3	-	TRBD1	TGCGCCAGCAGTTTACAGGGGGACCCAAGCACAGATACGCAGTATTTT	CASSLQGDPSTDTQYF
TRBV4-3	TRBJ2-3	few	TRBD2	TGCGCCAGCAGCCAAGAGTTCCGGCGGGGGGTAGATACGCAGTATTTT	CASSQEFRRGVDTQYF
TRBV6-5	TRBJ2-1	few	-	TGTGCCAGCAGTCTTGGGGGGGGGCCGTACAATGAGCAGTTCTTC	CASSLGGGPYNEQFF
TRBV2	TRBJ1-1	once	-	TGTGCCAGCAGCCCATCAAAGAGGTATGAAGCTTTCTTT	CASSPSKRYEAFF
TRBV5-1	TRBJ2-3	-	TRBD2	TGCGCCAGCAGCATCGGGACTAGGGTAGAGACGCAGTATTTT	CASSIGTRVETQYF
TRBV6-5	TRBJ2-1	-	TRBD2	TGTGCCAGCAGTTACGGACTAGCGGGGCGGGATGAGCAGTTCTTC	CASSYGLAGRDEQFF
TRBV18	TRBJ2-1	-	-	TGTGCCAGCTCACCCTCAGGGTTGGCAGGGAGGAACAATGAGCAGTTCTTC	CASSPSGLAGRNNEQFF
TRBV6-5	TRBJ1-2	-	-	TGTGCCAGCAGTTACTCACATCTCACCTATGGCTACACCTTC	CASSYSHLTYGYTF
TRBV5-6	TRBJ1-3	-	-	TGTGCCAGCAGCTTGGACAGCTACTCTGGAAACACCATATATTTT	CASSLDSYSGNTIYF
TRBV11-2	TRBJ2-7	-	-	TGTGCCAGCAGCTTTAACAACGAGCAGTACTTC	CASSFNNEQYF
TRBV7-9	TRBJ2-7	-	-	TGTGCCAGCAGCTTAGGCCCGGCTATCTACGAGCAGTACTTC	CASSLGPAIYEQYF
TRBV25-1	TRBJ1-2	-	TRBD1	TGTGCCAGCAGTGACCCACAGGGGCCCTATGGCTACACCTTC	CASSDPQGPYGYTF
TRBV14	TRBJ2-1	-	-	TGTGCCAGCAGCCACCCGGACTACGGGTACAATGAGCAGTTCTTC	CASSHPDYGYNEQFF
TRBV6-1	TRBJ2-5	-	TRBD2	TGTGCCAGCAGTGAAAGCGGGGGCAGGGCCCAAGAGACCCAGTACTTC	CASSESGGRAQETQYF
TRBV7-9	TRBJ2-1	-	TRBD1	TGTGCCAGTAGCCCCCTCGACAGGGCAAAGTCGAATGAGCAGTTCTTC	CASSPLDRAKSNEQFF
TRBV11-3	TRBJ2-7	few	-	TGTGCCAGGGAGAGTACTGGCAGGGGCGTCTACGAGCAGTACTTC	CARESTGRGVYEQYF
TRBV19	TRBJ1-2	-	-	TGTGCCAGTAGTAAGGGCGCGCCGGTTGGCTACACCTTC	CASSKGAPVGYTF
TRBV5-1	TRBJ1-6	once	-	TGCGCCAGCAGCGGTACAGAGAATTCACCCCTCCACTTT	CASSGTENSPLHF
TRBV5-4	TRBJ2-7	once	TRBD2	TGTGCCAGCAGCTCGACTAGCAACGAGCAGTACTTC	CASSSTSNEQYF
TRBV19	TRBJ1-4	few	-	TGTGCCAGTAGGGAAATGCGGGGGCAGGTGCGGGAAAAACTGTTTTTT	CASREMRGQVREKLFF
TRBV7-2	TRBJ2-7	-	-	TGTGCCAGCAGCCCAGTCTTCGAGGGCTACGAGCAGTACTTC	CASSPVFEGYEQYF
TRBV9	TRBJ1-5	-	-	TGTGCCAGCAGCGTAGGGACAAATCAGCCCCAGCATTTT	CASSVGTNQPQHF
TRBV28	TRBJ2-2	-	-	TGTGCCACCATCCCGACAGCGAACACCGGGGAGCTGTTTTTT	CATIPTANTGELFF
TRBV5-1	TRBJ2-5	-	-	TGCGCCAGCAGCTATCAACGGGGCCCGGAGACCCAGTACTTC	CASSYQRGPETQYF
TRBV2	TRBJ2-1	-	TRBD2	TGTGCCAGCAGTCTTCAGGAGGGTTTTGGGACTAGCGGGAGTAAGTATGAGCAGTTCTTC	CASSLQEGFGTSGSKYEQFF
TRBV19	TRBJ2-5	once	TRBD2	TGTGCCAGTAGTATAGGGGGGGGAAGGGAGACCCAGTACTTC	CASSIGGGRETQYF
TRBV2	TRBJ1-5	-	-	TGTGCCAGCAGTGAGGTCAGGAATAATCAGCCCCAGCATTTT	CASSEVRNNQPQHF
TRBV7-9	TRBJ2-7	-	-	TGTGCCAGCAGCTTTGGGTCAGGGGATACCCACGAGCAGTACTTC	CASSFGSGDTHEQYF